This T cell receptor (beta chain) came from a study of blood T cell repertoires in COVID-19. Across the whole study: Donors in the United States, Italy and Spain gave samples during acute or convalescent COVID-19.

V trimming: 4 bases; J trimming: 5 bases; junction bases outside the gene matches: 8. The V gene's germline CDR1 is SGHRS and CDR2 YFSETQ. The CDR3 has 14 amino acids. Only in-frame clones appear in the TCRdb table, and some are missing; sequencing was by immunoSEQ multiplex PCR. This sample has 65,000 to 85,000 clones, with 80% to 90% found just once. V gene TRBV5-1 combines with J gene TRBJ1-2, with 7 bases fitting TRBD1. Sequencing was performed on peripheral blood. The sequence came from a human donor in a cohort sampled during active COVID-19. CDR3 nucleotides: TGCGCCAGCAGCGCCAGGGAACAGGGGTATGGCTACACCTTC. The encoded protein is CASSAREQGYGYTF.